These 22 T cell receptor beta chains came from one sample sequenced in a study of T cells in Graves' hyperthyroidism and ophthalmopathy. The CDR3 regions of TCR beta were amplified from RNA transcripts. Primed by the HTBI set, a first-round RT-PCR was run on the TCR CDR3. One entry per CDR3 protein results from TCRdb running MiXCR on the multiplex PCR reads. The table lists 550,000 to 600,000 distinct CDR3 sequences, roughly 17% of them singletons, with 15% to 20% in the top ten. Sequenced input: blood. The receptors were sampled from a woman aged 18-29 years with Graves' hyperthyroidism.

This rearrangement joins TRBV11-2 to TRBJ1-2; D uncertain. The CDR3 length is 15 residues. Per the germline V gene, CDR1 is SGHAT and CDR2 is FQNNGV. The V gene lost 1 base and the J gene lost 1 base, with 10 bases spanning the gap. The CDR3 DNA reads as TGTGCCAGCAGCTTAGGGGTGGTAGTTAACTATGGCTACACCTTC. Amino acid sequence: CASSLGVVVNYGYTF.

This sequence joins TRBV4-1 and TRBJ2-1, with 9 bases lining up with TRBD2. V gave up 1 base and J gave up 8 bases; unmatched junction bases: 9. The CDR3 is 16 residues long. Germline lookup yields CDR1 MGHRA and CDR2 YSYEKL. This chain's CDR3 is CASSQVLVREGHEQFF. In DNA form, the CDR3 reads TGCGCCAGCAGCCAAGTATTGGTGCGGGAGGGCCATGAGCAGTTCTTC.

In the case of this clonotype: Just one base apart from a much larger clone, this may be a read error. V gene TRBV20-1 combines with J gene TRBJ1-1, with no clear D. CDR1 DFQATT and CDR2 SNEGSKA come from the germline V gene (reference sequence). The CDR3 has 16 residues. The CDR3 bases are TGCAGTGCTAGAGATTGGGTGGGCAGCCTGAACACTGAACCTTTCTTT. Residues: CSARDWVGSLNTEPFF.

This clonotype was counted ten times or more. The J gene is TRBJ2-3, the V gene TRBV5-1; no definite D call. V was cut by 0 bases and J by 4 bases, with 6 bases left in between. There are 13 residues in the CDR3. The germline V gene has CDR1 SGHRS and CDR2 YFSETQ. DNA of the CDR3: TGCGCCAGCAGCTTGGTAGGCGCAGATACGCAGTATTTT. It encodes CASSLVGADTQYF. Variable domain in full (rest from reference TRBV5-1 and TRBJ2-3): KAGVTQTPRYLIKTRGQQVTLSCSPISGHRSVSWYQQTPGQGLQFLFEYFSETQRNKGNFPGRFSGRQFSNSRSEMNVSTLELGDSALYLCASSLVGADTQYFGPGTRLTVL.

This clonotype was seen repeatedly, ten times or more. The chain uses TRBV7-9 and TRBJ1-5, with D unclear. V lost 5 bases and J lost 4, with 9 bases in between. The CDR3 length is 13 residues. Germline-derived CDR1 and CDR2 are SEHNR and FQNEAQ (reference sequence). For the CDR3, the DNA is TGTGCCAGCAGCCCTTCACTTAATCAGCCCCAGCATTTT. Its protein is CASSPSLNQPQHF.

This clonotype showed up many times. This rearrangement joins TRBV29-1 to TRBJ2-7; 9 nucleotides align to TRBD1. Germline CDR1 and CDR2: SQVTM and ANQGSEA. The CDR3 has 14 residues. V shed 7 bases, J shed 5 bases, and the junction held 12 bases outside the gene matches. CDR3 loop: CSAGPTGGSNEQYF. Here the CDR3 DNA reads TGCAGCGCCGGACCGACAGGGGGTTCCAACGAGCAGTACTTC.

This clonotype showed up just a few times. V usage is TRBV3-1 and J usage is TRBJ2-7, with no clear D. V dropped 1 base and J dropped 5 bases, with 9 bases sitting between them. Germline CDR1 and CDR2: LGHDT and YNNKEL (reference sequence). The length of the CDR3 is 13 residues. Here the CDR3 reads CASSQAGFNEQYF. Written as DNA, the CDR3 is TGTGCCAGCAGCCAAGCTGGGTTCAACGAGCAGTACTTC.

The CDR3 nucleotides read TGTGCCAGCGGGCGGGGGTGGGGTAATCAGCCCCAGCATTTT. Residues: CASGRGWGNQPQHF. The chain has TRBV6-1 and TRBJ1-5; the D gene is possibly TRBD1 (5 bases). Germline V gene lookup returns CDR1 MNHNS and CDR2 SASEGT. The CDR3 extends over 14 amino acids. The V gene lost 8 bases and the J gene lost 4 bases, with 15 bases spanning the gap.

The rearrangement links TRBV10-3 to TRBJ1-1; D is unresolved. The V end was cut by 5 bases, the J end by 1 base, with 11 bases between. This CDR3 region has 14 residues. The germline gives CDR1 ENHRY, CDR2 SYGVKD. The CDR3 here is CAISPGRRNTEAFF. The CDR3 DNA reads TGTGCCATCAGTCCGGGCCGCAGGAACACTGAAGCTTTCTTT.

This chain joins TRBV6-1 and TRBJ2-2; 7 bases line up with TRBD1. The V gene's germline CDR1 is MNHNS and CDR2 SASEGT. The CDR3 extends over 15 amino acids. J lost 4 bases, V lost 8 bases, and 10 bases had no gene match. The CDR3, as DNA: TGTGCCAGCCATCAGACAGGGTGGAGCACCGGGGAGCTGTTTTTT. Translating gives CASHQTGWSTGELFF.

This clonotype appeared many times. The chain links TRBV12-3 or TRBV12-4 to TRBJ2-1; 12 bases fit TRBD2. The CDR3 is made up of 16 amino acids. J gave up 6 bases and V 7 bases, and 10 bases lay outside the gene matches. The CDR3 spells CASTLRPSGRGNEQFF. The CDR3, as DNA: TGTGCCAGCACATTAAGACCTAGCGGGAGGGGCAATGAGCAGTTCTTC.

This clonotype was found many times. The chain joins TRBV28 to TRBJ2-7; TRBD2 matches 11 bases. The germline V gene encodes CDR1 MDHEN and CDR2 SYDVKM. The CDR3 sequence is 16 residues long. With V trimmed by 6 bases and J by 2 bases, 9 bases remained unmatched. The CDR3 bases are TGTGCCAGCAGGGAAAGACTAGCGGGGTTCACCTACGAGCAGTACTTC. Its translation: CASRERLAGFTYEQYF.

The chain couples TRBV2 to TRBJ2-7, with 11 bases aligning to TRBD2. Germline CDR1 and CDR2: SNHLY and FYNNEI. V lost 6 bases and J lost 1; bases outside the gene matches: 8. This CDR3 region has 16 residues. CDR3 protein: CASSSSRTSGSYEQYF. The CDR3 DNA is TGTGCCAGCAGCTCCTCTCGGACTAGCGGGTCCTACGAGCAGTACTTC.

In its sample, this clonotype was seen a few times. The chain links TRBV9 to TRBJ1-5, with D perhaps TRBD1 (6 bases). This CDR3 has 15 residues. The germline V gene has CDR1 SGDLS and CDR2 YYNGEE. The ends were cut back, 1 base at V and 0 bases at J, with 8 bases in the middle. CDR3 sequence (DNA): TGTGCCAGCAGCGTAAAGGGGGATAGCAATCAGCCCCAGCATTTT. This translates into CASSVKGDSNQPQHF.

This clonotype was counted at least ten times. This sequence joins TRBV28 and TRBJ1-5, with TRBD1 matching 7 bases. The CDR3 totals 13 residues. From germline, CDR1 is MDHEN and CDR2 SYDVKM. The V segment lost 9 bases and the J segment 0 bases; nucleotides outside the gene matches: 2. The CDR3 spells CASNRGSNQPQHF. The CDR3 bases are TGTGCCAGTAACAGGGGTAGCAATCAGCCCCAGCATTTT.

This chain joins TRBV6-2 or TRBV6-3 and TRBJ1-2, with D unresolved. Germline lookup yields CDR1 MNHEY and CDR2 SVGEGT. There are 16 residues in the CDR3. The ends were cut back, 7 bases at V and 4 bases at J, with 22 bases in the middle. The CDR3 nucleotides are TGTGCCAGCACCACCTCGTTCCTGGGATCCAGCTATGGCTACACCTTC. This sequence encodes CASTTSFLGSSYGYTF.

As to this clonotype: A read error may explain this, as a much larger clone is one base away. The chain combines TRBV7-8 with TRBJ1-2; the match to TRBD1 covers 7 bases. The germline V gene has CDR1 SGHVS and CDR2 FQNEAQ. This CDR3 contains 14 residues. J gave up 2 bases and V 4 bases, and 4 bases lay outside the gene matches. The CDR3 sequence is CASSSSTGNYGYTF. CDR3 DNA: TGTGCCAGCAGCTCCTCGACAGGGAACTATGGCTACACCTTC.

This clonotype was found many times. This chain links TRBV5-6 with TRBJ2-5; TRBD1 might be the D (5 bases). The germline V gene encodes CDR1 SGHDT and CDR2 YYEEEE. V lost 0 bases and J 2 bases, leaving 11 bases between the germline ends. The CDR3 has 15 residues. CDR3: CASSLEGNNQETQYF. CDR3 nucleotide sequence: TGTGCCAGCAGCTTGGAGGGGAATAATCAAGAGACCCAGTACTTC.

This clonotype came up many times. In DNA form, the CDR3 reads TGCAGTGCTAGGAGCGGGGTCAGCTCCTACAATGAGCAGTTCTTC. The encoded protein is CSARSGVSSYNEQFF. The chain carries TRBV20-1 and TRBJ2-1; TRBD2 matches at 7 bases. The CDR3 sequence is 15 residues long. V lost 3 bases, J lost 0 bases, and 5 bases stayed unmatched. In germline, CDR1 is DFQATT, CDR2 SNEGSKA (reference sequence).

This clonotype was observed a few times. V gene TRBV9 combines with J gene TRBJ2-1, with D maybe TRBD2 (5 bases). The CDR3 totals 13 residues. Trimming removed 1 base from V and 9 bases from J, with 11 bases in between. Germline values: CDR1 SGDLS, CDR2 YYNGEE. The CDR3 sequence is CASSVLGATEQFF. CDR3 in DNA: TGTGCCAGCAGCGTACTGGGAGCTACTGAGCAGTTCTTC. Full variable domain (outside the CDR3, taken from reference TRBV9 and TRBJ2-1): DSGVTQTPKHLITATGQRVTLRCSPRSGDLSVYWYQQSLDQGLQFLIQYYNGEERAKGNILERFSAQQFPDLHSELNLSSLELGDSALYFCASSVLGATEQFFGPGTRLTVL.

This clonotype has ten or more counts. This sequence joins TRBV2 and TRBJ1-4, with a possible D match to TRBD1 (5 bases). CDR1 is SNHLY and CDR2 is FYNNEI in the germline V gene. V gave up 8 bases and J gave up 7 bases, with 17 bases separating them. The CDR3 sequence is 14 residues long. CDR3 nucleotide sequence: TGTGCCAGCCGCAAAATCGGGACGAGTGAAAAACTGTTTTTT. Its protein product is CASRKIGTSEKLFF.

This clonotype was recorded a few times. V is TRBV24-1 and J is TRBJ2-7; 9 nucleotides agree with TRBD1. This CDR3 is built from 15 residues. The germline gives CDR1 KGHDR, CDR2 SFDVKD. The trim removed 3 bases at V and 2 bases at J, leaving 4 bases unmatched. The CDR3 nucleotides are TGTGCCACCAGTGATCCGGGACAGGGAGCCTACGAGCAGTACTTC. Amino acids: CATSDPGQGAYEQYF.